This record covers a single TCR beta chain. What it recognizes is unknown. Amplification targeted TCR beta CDR3 regions from RNA transcripts. TCR CDR3 underwent first-round RT-PCR with the HTBI primer set. One entry per CDR3 protein, called by TCRdb with MiXCR from the multiplex PCR reads. In the table there are 600,000 to 750,000 distinct CDR3 sequences, about 18% of which are singletons. The record originates from a study of T cells in Graves' hyperthyroidism and ophthalmopathy. Study-level points and caveats: Among thyroid clonotypes expanded above 0.001, most also appeared in blood.

Participants, patients aged 18 to 65, had newly diagnosed hyperthyroidism with a duration under 2 months. Fresh peripheral blood, approximately 9.7 ml, was the source of the PBMCs. This clonotype was sampled from a man aged 45-60 years with Graves' hyperthyroidism. Sample: blood.

The CDR3 sequence: CASSVDRANTEAFF. In DNA form, the CDR3 reads TGCGCCAGCAGCGTCGACAGAGCGAACACTGAAGCTTTCTTT. The rearrangement links TRBV5-1 to TRBJ1-1; a weak D match, TRBD1 (5 bases). This CDR3 comprises 14 residues. V was trimmed by 4 bases and J by 1 base, leaving 11 bases between them. Germline values: CDR1 SGHRS, CDR2 YFSETQ.